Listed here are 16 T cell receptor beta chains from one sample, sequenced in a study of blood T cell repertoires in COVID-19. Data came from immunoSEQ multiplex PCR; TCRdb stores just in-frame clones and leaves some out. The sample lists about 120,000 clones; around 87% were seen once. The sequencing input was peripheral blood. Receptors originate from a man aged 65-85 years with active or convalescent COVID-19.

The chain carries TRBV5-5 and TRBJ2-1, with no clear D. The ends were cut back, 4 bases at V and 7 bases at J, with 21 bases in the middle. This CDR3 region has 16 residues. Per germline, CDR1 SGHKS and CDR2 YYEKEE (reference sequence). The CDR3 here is CASSPLWASSGNEQFF. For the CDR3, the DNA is TGTGCCAGCAGCCCCCTCTGGGCTTCTTCTGGAAATGAGCAGTTCTTC.

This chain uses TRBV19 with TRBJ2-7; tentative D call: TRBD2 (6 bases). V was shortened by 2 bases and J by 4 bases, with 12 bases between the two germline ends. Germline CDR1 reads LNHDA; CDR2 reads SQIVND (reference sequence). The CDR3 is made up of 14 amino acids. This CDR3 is CASSIRAGTYEQYF. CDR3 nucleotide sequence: TGTGCCAGTAGTATACGTGCGGGAACGTACGAGCAGTACTTC. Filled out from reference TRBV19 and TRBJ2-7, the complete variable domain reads DGGITQSPKYLFRKEGQNVTLSCEQNLNHDAMYWYRQDPGQGLRLIYYSQIVNDFQKGDIAEGYSVSREKKESFPLTVTSAQKNPTAFYLCASSIRAGTYEQYFGPGTRLTVT.

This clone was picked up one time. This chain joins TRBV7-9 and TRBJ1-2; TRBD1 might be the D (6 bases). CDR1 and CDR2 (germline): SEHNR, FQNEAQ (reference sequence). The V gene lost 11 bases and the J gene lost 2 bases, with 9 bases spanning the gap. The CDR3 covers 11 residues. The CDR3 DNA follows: TGTGCCGGGGGCGGGAACTATGGCTACACCTTC. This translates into CAGGGNYGYTF. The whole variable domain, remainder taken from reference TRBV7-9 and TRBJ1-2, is DTGVSQNPRHKITKRGQNVTFRCDPISEHNRLYWYRQTLGQGPEFLTYFQNEAQLEKSRLLSDRFSAERPKGSFSTLEIQRTEQGDSAMYLCAGGGNYGYTFGSGTRLTVV.

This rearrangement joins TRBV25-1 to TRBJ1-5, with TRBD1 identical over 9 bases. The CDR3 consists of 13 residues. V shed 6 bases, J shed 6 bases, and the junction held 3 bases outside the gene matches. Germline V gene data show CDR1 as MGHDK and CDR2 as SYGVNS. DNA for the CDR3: TGTGCCAGCAGGGGACAGGGAGGTCAGCCCCAGCATTTT. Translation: CASRGQGGQPQHF.

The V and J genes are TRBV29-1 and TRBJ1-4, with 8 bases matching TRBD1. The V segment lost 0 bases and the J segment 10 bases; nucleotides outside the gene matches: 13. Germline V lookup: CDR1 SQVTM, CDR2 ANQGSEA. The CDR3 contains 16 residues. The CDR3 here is CSVEDPGQGGWGKLFF. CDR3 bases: TGCAGCGTTGAAGATCCTGGACAGGGAGGTTGGGGAAAACTGTTTTTT.

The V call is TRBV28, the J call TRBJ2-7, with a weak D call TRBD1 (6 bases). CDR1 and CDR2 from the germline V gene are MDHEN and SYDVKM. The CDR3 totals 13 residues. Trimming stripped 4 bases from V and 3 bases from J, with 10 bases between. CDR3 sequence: CASSSPGHYEQYF. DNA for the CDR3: TGTGCCAGCAGTTCCCCGGGACACTACGAGCAGTACTTC. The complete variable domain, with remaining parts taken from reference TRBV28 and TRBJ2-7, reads DVKVTQSSRYLVKRTGEKVFLECVQDMDHENMFWYRQDPGLGLRLIYFSYDVKMKEKGDIPEGYSVSREKKERFSLILESASTNQTSMYLCASSSPGHYEQYFGPGTRLTVT.

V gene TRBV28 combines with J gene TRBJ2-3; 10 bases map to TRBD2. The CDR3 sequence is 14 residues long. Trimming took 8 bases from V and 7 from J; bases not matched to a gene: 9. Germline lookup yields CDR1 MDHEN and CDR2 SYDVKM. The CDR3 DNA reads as TGTGCCAGCGAGGGTAGCGGGAGGAGAAATACGCAGTATTTT. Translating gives CASEGSGRRNTQYF.

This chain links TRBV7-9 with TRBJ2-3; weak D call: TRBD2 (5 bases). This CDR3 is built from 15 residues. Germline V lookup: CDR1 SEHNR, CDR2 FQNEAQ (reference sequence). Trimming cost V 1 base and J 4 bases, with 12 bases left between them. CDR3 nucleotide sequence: TGTGCCAGCAGCTTAGGCCTAGTCGGGGCAGATACGCAGTATTTT. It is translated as CASSLGLVGADTQYF.

CDR3 sequence: CASSQGHASYEQYF. In DNA form, the CDR3 reads TGTGCCAGCAGTCAGGGACACGCCTCCTACGAGCAGTACTTC. This chain connects TRBV7-2 to TRBJ2-7, with a tentative D call TRBD1 (6 bases). The CDR3 loop spans 14 amino acids. The ends were cut back, 6 bases at V and 0 bases at J, with 12 bases in the middle. Germline V CDR1 and CDR2: SGHTA, FQGNSA.

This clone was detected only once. CDR3 sequence reads: CASSYSGGATQETQYF. The CDR3 nucleotides are TGTGCCAGCAGTTACTCGGGCGGGGCAACCCAAGAGACCCAGTACTTC. The J gene is TRBJ2-5, the V gene TRBV6-5, with D maybe TRBD2 (6 bases). This CDR3 region has 16 residues. Trimming removed 0 bases from V and 1 base from J, with 12 bases in between. From germline, CDR1 is MNHEY and CDR2 SVGAGI.

CDR3 sequence: CSVQTGVGYTF. DNA for the CDR3: TGCAGCGTTCAGACAGGGGTTGGCTACACCTTC. The chain recombines TRBV29-1 with TRBJ1-2; 8 bases are shared with TRBD1. Trimming at V came to 5 bases and at J to 7 bases, leaving 3 bases not matched to a gene. The CDR3 covers 11 residues. The germline CDR1 and CDR2 sequences are SQVTM and ANQGSEA. The full variable domain, rest sourced from reference TRBV29-1 and TRBJ1-2, is SAVISQKPSRDICQRGTSLTIQCQVDSQVTMMFWYRQQPGQSLTLIATANQGSEATYESGFVIDKFPISRPNLTFSTLTVSNMSPEDSSIYLCSVQTGVGYTFGSGTRLTVV.

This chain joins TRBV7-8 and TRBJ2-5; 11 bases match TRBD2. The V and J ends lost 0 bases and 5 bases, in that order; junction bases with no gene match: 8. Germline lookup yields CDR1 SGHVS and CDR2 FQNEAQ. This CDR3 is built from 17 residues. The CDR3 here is CASSLAGLAGGGETQYF. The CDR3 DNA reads TGTGCCAGCAGCTTAGCAGGGCTAGCGGGAGGTGGGGAGACCCAGTACTTC.

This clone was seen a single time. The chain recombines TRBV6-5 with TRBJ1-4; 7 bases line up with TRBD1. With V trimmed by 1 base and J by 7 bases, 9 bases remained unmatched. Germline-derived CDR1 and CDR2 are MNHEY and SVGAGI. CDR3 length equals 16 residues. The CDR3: CASSYLPRSGGEKLFF. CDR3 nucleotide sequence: TGTGCCAGCAGTTACTTACCCAGGTCAGGGGGTGAAAAACTGTTTTTT.

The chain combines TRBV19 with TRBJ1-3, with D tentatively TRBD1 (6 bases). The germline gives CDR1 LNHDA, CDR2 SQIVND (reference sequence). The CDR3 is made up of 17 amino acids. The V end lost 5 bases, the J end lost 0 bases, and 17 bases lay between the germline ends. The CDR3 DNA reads TGTGCCAGTAGTCGGGGCGGACAGATCTCCTCTGGAAACACCATATATTTT. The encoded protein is CASSRGGQISSGNTIYF.

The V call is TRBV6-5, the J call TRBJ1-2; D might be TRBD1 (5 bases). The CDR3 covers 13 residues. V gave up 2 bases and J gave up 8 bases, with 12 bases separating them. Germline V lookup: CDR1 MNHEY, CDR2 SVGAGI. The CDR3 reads CASSYGGAGGYTF. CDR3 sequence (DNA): TGTGCCAGCAGTTACGGAGGGGCAGGGGGCTACACCTTC.

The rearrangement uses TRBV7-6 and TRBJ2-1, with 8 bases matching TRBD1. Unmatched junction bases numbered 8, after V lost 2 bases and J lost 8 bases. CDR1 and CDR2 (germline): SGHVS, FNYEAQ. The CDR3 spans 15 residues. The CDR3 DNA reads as TGTGCCAGCAGCTTAACGACAGGGGCGGTCGATGAGCAGTTCTTC. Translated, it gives CASSLTTGAVDEQFF.